This is a list of T cell receptor beta chains from one sample in a study of T-cell reconstitution after alpha-beta-depleted transplantation in children. TCRdb reprocessed the PCR reads with MiXCR, giving one entry per CDR3 protein. Among approximately 980,000 distinct CDR3 sequences listed, about 29% were seen once. The specimen was PBMCs, mostly from graft donor cells, collected 360 days after TCRalphabeta/CD19-depleted stem cell transplant. The receptor set was obtained from a boy less than two years old who had a stem cell transplant for SCID, so the T cells may come from the graft donor. CDR3s include the opening cysteine and the closing phenylalanine or tryptophan. D genes are given only for firm matches. Size is stated for part of the rows, as once, few or many counts, or as a class when the clone is expanded.

>TRBJ2-5|-|-|TRBV11-2
CASSLDGSGERETQYF
TGTGCCAGCAGCTTAGACGGGTCGGGGGAGCGGGAGACCCAGTACTTC
>TRBJ1-2|-|-|TRBV7-2
CASSLSKYGYTF
TGTGCCAGCAGCCTCTCTAAGTATGGCTACACCTTC
>TRBJ2-7|-|-|TRBV20-1
CSARLFVNRDEQYF
TGCAGTGCTAGGCTGTTTGTCAACCGCGACGAGCAGTACTTC
>TRBJ2-5|-|-|TRBV7-8
CASSLVLAESSQTQYF
TGTGCCAGCAGCTTAGTGCTCGCTGAGTCCAGTCAGACCCAGTACTTC
>TRBJ2-6|-|-|TRBV20-1
CSARDGQPGDYSGANVLTF
TGCAGTGCTAGAGATGGACAGCCAGGGGACTACTCTGGGGCCAACGTCCTGACTTTC
>TRBJ2-1|few|-|TRBV12-3/TRBV12-4
CASSLQRLHNEQFF
TGTGCCAGCAGTTTACAGCGATTGCACAATGAGCAGTTCTTC
>TRBJ2-1|few|-|TRBV7-2
CASSRLVVQGISNEQFF
TGTGCCAGCAGCCGTTTAGTGGTCCAGGGGATAAGCAATGAGCAGTTCTTC
>TRBJ1-1|few|-|TRBV20-1
CSARDGGMNTEAFF
TGCAGTGCTAGAGACGGAGGAATGAACACTGAAGCTTTCTTT
>TRBJ1-5|-|-|TRBV20-1
CSARVRLYSSNQPQHF
TGCAGTGCTAGAGTGCGTTTATATTCTAGCAATCAGCCCCAGCATTTT
>TRBJ2-1|-|TRBD2|TRBV6-2/TRBV6-3
CASSYASGGVNNEQFF
TGTGCCAGCAGTTACGCTAGCGGGGGGGTAAACAATGAGCAGTTCTTC
>TRBJ2-5|-|TRBD2|TRBV12-3/TRBV12-4
CASTKAGGQETQYF
TGTGCCAGCACAAAAGCGGGGGGGCAAGAGACCCAGTACTTC
>TRBJ2-7|-|-|TRBV19
CASSIAAFYEQYF
TGTGCCAGTAGTATAGCAGCCTTCTACGAGCAGTACTTC
>TRBJ2-7|-|-|TRBV28
CASSTLGSSSYEQYF
TGTGCCAGCAGCACGCTAGGGTCTAGCTCCTACGAGCAGTACTTC
>TRBJ2-7|-|TRBD2|TRBV6-5
CASSYDASGSYEQYF
TGTGCCAGCAGTTATGATGCTAGCGGCTCCTACGAGCAGTACTTC
>TRBJ2-5|few|-|TRBV12-3/TRBV12-4
CASSGGPLKETQYF
TGTGCCAGCAGCGGGGGGCCCTTGAAAGAGACCCAGTACTTC
>TRBJ1-4|few|-|TRBV5-1
CASSLGQALLANEKLFF
TGCGCCAGCAGCTTGGGGCAGGCCCTTTTGGCTAATGAAAAACTGTTTTTT
>TRBJ2-4|few|-|TRBV15
CATSRAGSLAKNIQYF
TGTGCCACCAGCAGAGCGGGATCCCTAGCCAAAAACATTCAGTACTTC
>TRBJ2-5|many|TRBD1|TRBV3-1
CASSQRAVGQAKAQYF
TGTGCCAGCAGCCAAAGGGCGGTGGGACAGGCGAAGGCCCAGTACTTC
>TRBJ2-7|-|-|TRBV5-5
CATSELPSYEQYF
TGTGCCACCTCGGAACTGCCCTCCTACGAGCAGTACTTC
>TRBJ2-7|-|TRBD1|TRBV6-1
CASIGQGFYEQYF
TGTGCCAGCATAGGACAGGGATTCTACGAGCAGTACTTC
>TRBJ1-1|once|-|TRBV20-1
CSARAAGGVTEAFF
TGCAGTGCTAGAGCAGCGGGGGGGGTCACTGAAGCTTTCTTT
>TRBJ2-2|-|-|TRBV6-2/TRBV6-3
CATAQPIQGGTGELFF
TGTGCCACGGCTCAACCTATCCAGGGTGGTACCGGGGAGCTGTTTTTT
>TRBJ2-5|few|TRBD2|TRBV20-1
CSASPLAGGPWETQYF
TGCAGTGCTAGCCCCCTGGCGGGGGGGCCTTGGGAGACCCAGTACTTC
>TRBJ2-5|few|-|TRBV28
CASSSLREALGETQYF
TGTGCCAGCAGTTCCCTCCGGGAAGCTCTTGGAGAGACCCAGTACTTC
>TRBJ2-6|-|TRBD1|TRBV12-3/TRBV12-4
CASSPGTGSSGANVLTF
TGTGCCAGCAGTCCCGGGACAGGGTCCTCTGGGGCCAACGTCCTGACTTTC
>TRBJ1-1|-|TRBD1|TRBV7-9
CASSLAPGGRMGTEAFF
TGTGCCAGCAGCTTAGCTCCAGGGGGCCGCATGGGAACTGAAGCTTTCTTT
>TRBJ1-5|-|TRBD1|TRBV7-2
CASSAGQGFQPQHF
TGTGCCAGCAGCGCGGGACAGGGCTTTCAGCCCCAGCATTTT
>TRBJ2-1|-|TRBD2|TRBV4-1
CASTPCSSGREQFF
TGCGCCAGCACCCCTTGCTCTAGCGGACGCGAGCAGTTCTTC
>TRBJ1-1|few|-|TRBV6-2/TRBV6-3
CASSYEYRDEAFF
TGTGCCAGCAGTTACGAGTATAGGGACGAGGCTTTCTTT
>TRBJ2-1|-|-|TRBV29-1
CSVTLYNEQFF
TGCAGCGTCACCCTCTACAATGAGCAGTTCTTC
>TRBJ2-3|few|TRBD2|TRBV7-9
CASSPRLAGDTQYF
TGTGCCAGCAGCCCAAGACTAGCGGGGGATACGCAGTATTTT
>TRBJ2-3|few|TRBD1|TRBV5-1
CASSSGDRGTSTDTQYF
TGCGCCAGCAGCTCGGGGGACAGGGGGACTAGCACAGATACGCAGTATTTT
>TRBJ2-5|-|-|TRBV20-1
CSASFEGETQYF
TGCAGTGCTAGCTTCGAGGGGGAGACCCAGTACTTC
>TRBJ2-2|few|-|TRBV28
CASSLGGAGTGELFF
TGTGCCAGCAGTTTAGGGGGGGCTGGCACCGGGGAGCTGTTTTTT
>TRBJ2-1|-|-|TRBV5-1
CASSLPSSWSYNEQFF
TGCGCCAGCAGCTTGCCCTCTAGCTGGTCCTACAATGAGCAGTTCTTC
>TRBJ1-2|-|-|TRBV18
CASSPYGDGGYTF
TGTGCCAGCTCACCTTACGGGGACGGTGGCTACACCTTC
>TRBJ2-1|-|-|TRBV7-6
CASTISPPGGSFRNEQFF
TGTGCCAGCACCATATCCCCCCCCGGGGGCTCCTTTAGGAATGAGCAGTTCTTC
>TRBJ1-6|few|TRBD1|TRBV10-3
CAISDDRASPLHF
TGTGCCATCAGTGACGACAGGGCTTCACCCCTCCACTTT
>TRBJ2-3|-|TRBD2|TRBV7-9
CASSLASGGPNTDTQYF
TGTGCCAGCAGCTTAGCTAGCGGGGGGCCCAACACAGATACGCAGTATTTT
>TRBJ2-5|-|-|TRBV18
CASSPYVTVAETQYF
TGTGCCAGCTCACCATATGTCACGGTCGCAGAGACCCAGTACTTC
>TRBJ2-3|-|-|TRBV24-1
CATSDQTSPHTQYF
TGTGCCACCAGTGATCAGACTTCCCCCCATACGCAGTATTTT
>TRBJ2-1|-|-|TRBV6-2/TRBV6-3
CASNVPGFNEQFF
TGTGCCAGCAATGTCCCGGGGTTCAATGAGCAGTTCTTC
>TRBJ1-6|few|TRBD1|TRBV9
CASSPGTGHRDRYNSPLHF
TGTGCCAGCAGCCCCGGGACAGGGCATAGGGATCGCTATAATTCACCCCTCCACTTT
>TRBJ2-1|few|TRBD1|TRBV6-2/TRBV6-3
CATGQGNEQFF
TGTGCCACCGGACAGGGGAATGAGCAGTTCTTC
>TRBJ2-7|-|-|TRBV28
CATNAPPGGEQYF
TGTGCCACCAACGCCCCCCCCGGGGGCGAGCAGTACTTC
>TRBJ2-1|-|TRBD2|TRBV12-3/TRBV12-4
CASRPRLAGGPRNEQFF
TGTGCCAGCAGACCCCGACTAGCGGGGGGGCCGAGGAATGAGCAGTTCTTC
>TRBJ2-2|few|-|TRBV9
CASSVDAVRKVGELFF
TGTGCCAGCAGCGTAGATGCGGTGCGTAAGGTCGGGGAGCTGTTTTTT
>TRBJ1-2|few|TRBD1|TRBV20-1
CSAYGQGAHGYTF
TGCAGTGCCTACGGACAGGGGGCTCATGGCTACACCTTC
>TRBJ1-2|-|TRBD1|TRBV20-1
CSVLEGARGYGYTF
TGCAGTGTTCTCGAGGGGGCACGTGGCTATGGCTACACCTTC